A selection of T cell receptor beta chains follows, all from one sample in a study of sequential checkpoint blockade in melanoma. Generated by immunoSEQ multiplex PCR, the TCRdb table keeps only in-frame clones and is missing some. The profile covers about 6,000 clones, with more than 20% appearing a single time and roughly 10% taken by the ten largest. Sequenced here: tumor tissue (inferred from file names), sampled from a patient given nivolumab and ipilimumab in sequence. The receptors shown here come from a human donor with melanoma. Both conserved end residues are part of each CDR3. A D gene is named only where the DNA matches it firmly. Only some rows state a clone size, as once, few, many or a class for expanded clones.

abundance	d_gene	j_gene	v_gene	CDR3aa	CDR3nt
few	TRBD1	TRBJ1-1	TRBV6-1	CASSEDRGDTEAFF	TGTGCCAGCAGTGAAGACAGGGGGGACACTGAAGCTTTCTTT
NA	TRBD1	TRBJ1-3	TRBV30	CAWQTGSGNTIYF	TGTGCCTGGCAGACAGGGTCAGGAAACACCATATATTTT
NA	NA	TRBJ2-4	TRBV19	CASSPGDTAKNIQYF	TGTGCCAGTAGCCCAGGGGATACGGCCAAAAACATTCAGTACTTC
few	NA	TRBJ1-4	TRBV4-1	CASSYGITNEKLFF	TGCGCCAGCAGCTACGGGATTACCAATGAAAAACTGTTTTTT
NA	TRBD1	TRBJ1-5	TRBV19	CASMRGTGYQPQHF	TGTGCCAGTATGCGCGGGACAGGGTATCAGCCCCAGCATTTT
many	TRBD2	TRBJ2-1	TRBV11-3	CASSATMGREYNEQFF	TGTGCCAGCAGCGCCACTATGGGGAGGGAGTACAATGAGCAGTTCTTC
medium-sized	NA	TRBJ1-3	TRBV9	CASSVVDLRGDTIYF	TGTGCCAGCAGCGTAGTGGACTTAAGGGGGGACACCATATATTTT
NA	TRBD2	TRBJ2-1	TRBV28	CASRKAGGNYNEQFF	TGTGCCAGCAGGAAAGCGGGAGGGAACTACAATGAGCAGTTCTTC
NA	TRBD1	TRBJ2-3	TRBV25-1	CATLYDRGHGTDTQYF	TGTGCCACATTATACGACAGGGGGCATGGGACAGATACGCAGTATTTT
few	NA	TRBJ2-7	TRBV11-3	CASSLGGGQQGQYF	TGTGCCAGCAGCCTAGGGGGAGGGCAGCAGGGGCAGTACTTC
NA	NA	TRBJ2-7	TRBV5-1	CASSSYGTGTYEQYF	TGCGCCAGCAGCTCCTACGGGACTGGGACCTACGAGCAGTACTTC
NA	NA	TRBJ1-1	TRBV18	CASSPPGGTEAFF	TGTGCCAGCTCACCACCGGGCGGTACTGAAGCTTTCTTT
NA	TRBD2	TRBJ2-2	TRBV6-8	CASSYSGLAVNTGELFF	TGTGCCAGCAGTTACAGTGGACTAGCAGTAAACACCGGGGAGCTGTTTTTT
once	NA	TRBJ1-5	TRBV19	CASRPRDFNQPQHF	TGTGCCAGCAGGCCTCGGGACTTCAATCAGCCCCAGCATTTT
NA	NA	TRBJ1-5	TRBV11-3	CASSSFPGLPNPQHF	TGTGCCAGCAGCTCCTTCCCTGGACTGCCAAACCCCCAGCATTTT
many	NA	TRBJ2-7	TRBV11-3	CASSSSGFPHYEQYF	TGTGCCAGCAGCTCCTCAGGGTTCCCACACTACGAGCAGTACTTC
medium-sized	NA	TRBJ1-5	TRBV6-8	CASRIGQGPNQPQHF	TGTGCCAGCAGGATCGGGCAGGGCCCAAATCAGCCCCAGCATTTT
many	TRBD2	TRBJ2-7	TRBV11-3	CASSLSSSGNHEQYF	TGTGCCAGCAGCTTAAGCTCTAGCGGGAACCACGAGCAGTACTTC
NA	TRBD2	TRBJ2-3	TRBV5-1	CASSRTSGRSDTQYF	TGCGCCAGCAGCAGAACGAGCGGGAGGTCAGATACGCAGTATTTT
NA	NA	TRBJ2-3	TRBV28	CASSPPLGFTDTQYF	TGTGCCAGCAGTCCACCCCTGGGATTTACGGATACGCAGTATTTT
NA	NA	TRBJ2-7	TRBV6-8	CASSPLDGARRNEQYF	TGTGCCAGCAGTCCCCTCGATGGAGCTAGGAGGAACGAGCAGTACTTC
NA	TRBD1	TRBJ2-1	TRBV6-1	CASSEEGQYARLHNEQFF	TGTGCCAGCAGTGAAGAGGGACAGTACGCTCGTCTCCACAATGAGCAGTTCTTC
NA	TRBD2	TRBJ2-3	TRBV29-1	CSVDLAGGGDTQYF	TGCAGCGTTGATCTAGCGGGAGGCGGGGATACGCAGTATTTT
medium-sized	NA	TRBJ2-4	TRBV9	CASSVDGRTKNIQYF	TGTGCCAGCAGCGTAGACGGGAGAACCAAAAACATTCAGTACTTC
NA	TRBD2	TRBJ2-7	TRBV6-8	CASSYGLAGSYEQYF	TGTGCCAGCAGTTACGGACTAGCGGGATCCTACGAGCAGTACTTC
NA	NA	TRBJ1-3	TRBV23-1	CASSLERGNTIYF	TGCGCCAGCAGCTTGGAGAGGGGAAACACCATATATTTT
large	NA	TRBJ2-2	TRBV11-3	CASSDRTKAVTGELFF	TGTGCCAGCAGCGACAGGACTAAGGCTGTTACCGGGGAGCTGTTTTTT
NA	NA	TRBJ2-3	TRBV11-3	CASSLEQLRWGDTQYF	TGTGCCAGCAGCTTGGAACAGTTACGCTGGGGGGATACGCAGTATTTT
NA	NA	TRBJ1-3	TRBV30	CAWRHSGYTIYF	TGTGCCTGGAGGCACTCTGGATACACCATATATTTT
few	TRBD2	TRBJ2-3	TRBV6-8	CASSYGRGRPEGVTQYF	TGTGCCAGCAGTTACGGGAGGGGACGGCCGGAGGGTGTTACGCAGTATTTT
NA	NA	TRBJ1-2	TRBV19	CASSMSLTNYGYTF	TGTGCCAGTAGTATGAGTCTAACTAACTATGGCTACACCTTC
few	NA	TRBJ2-2	TRBV12-2	CASRRLATNTGELFF	TGTGCAAGTCGCCGACTAGCTACGAACACCGGGGAGCTGTTTTTT
few	NA	TRBJ2-1	TRBV6-8	CAISKGDFNEQFF	TGTGCCATCAGTAAGGGGGACTTCAATGAGCAGTTCTTC
NA	NA	TRBJ1-1	TRBV19	CASGQWSPMNTEAFF	TGTGCCAGTGGCCAGTGGTCCCCAATGAACACTGAAGCTTTCTTT
medium-sized	TRBD1	TRBJ1-2	TRBV11-3	CASSSLPNGQDGYTF	TGTGCCAGCAGCTCGCTCCCGAATGGACAGGATGGCTACACCTTC
medium-sized	NA	TRBJ2-3	TRBV18	CASSPPSLGSHVDTQYF	TGTGCCAGCTCACCACCGTCACTAGGATCCCACGTAGATACGCAGTATTTT
NA	NA	TRBJ1-1	TRBV18	CASSPEYQGTEAFF	TGTGCCAGCTCACCAGAGTATCAAGGGACTGAAGCTTTCTTT
medium-sized	TRBD2	TRBJ2-7	TRBV4-1	CASSQSLAGLEDEQYF	TGCGCCAGCAGCCAGTCACTAGCGGGATTAGAAGACGAGCAGTACTTC
few	NA	TRBJ1-5	TRBV28	CASTRQDLVGQPQHF	TGTGCCAGCACAAGACAGGACTTGGTCGGGCAGCCCCAGCATTTT
NA	NA	TRBJ1-5	TRBV28	CASRKNFAQPQHF	TGTGCCAGCAGGAAAAATTTCGCCCAGCCCCAGCATTTT
few	TRBD1	TRBJ1-2	TRBV19	CASSIETGQEKGYTF	TGTGCCAGTAGTATAGAGACGGGACAGGAGAAAGGCTACACCTTC
NA	NA	TRBJ1-4	TRBV28	CASRYDSNEKLFF	TGTGCCAGCAGGTACGACAGCAATGAAAAACTGTTTTTT
few	NA	TRBJ1-2	TRBV4-1	CASSQMTAYYGYTF	TGCGCCAGCAGCCAAATGACAGCTTACTATGGCTACACCTTC
few	TRBD1	TRBJ1-4	TRBV6-8	CASIDRGHDNEKLFF	TGTGCCAGCATCGACAGGGGGCATGATAATGAAAAACTGTTTTTT
few	NA	TRBJ2-1	TRBV4-1	CASSQADLLLGGQFF	TGCGCCAGCAGCCAAGCGGATCTCCTCCTAGGAGGGCAGTTCTTC
NA	TRBD1	TRBJ2-5	TRBV6-8	CASSLRGQGSETQYF	TGTGCCAGCAGTCTCAGGGGGCAGGGCAGCGAGACCCAGTACTTC